These 11 T cell receptor beta chains were all obtained from the same sample, sequenced in a study of blood T cell repertoires in COVID-19. Clones were read by immunoSEQ multiplex PCR, and TCRdb kept only the in-frame ones, dropping some. The top ten hold 7.5% to 10% of the sample, which has about 250,000 clones, about four fifths seen once. The sequencing sample was made of peripheral blood. The receptors were sampled from a man older than 75 with acute or convalescent COVID-19.

This clone came up a few times. The chain has TRBV5-1 and TRBJ2-5, with 15 bases lining up with TRBD2. The V gene's germline CDR1 is SGHRS and CDR2 YFSETQ. This CDR3 has 17 residues. V trimming: 2 bases; J trimming: 5 bases; junction bases outside the gene matches: 7. The chain's CDR3 is CASSFAGLAGGSETQYF. The CDR3 DNA reads as TGCGCCAGCAGCTTTGCAGGACTAGCGGGGGGGTCGGAGACCCAGTACTTC.

The gene calls are TRBV20-1 and TRBJ1-6, with D unresolved. This CDR3 spans 14 amino acids. The V end was cut by 3 bases, the J end by 4 bases, with 10 bases between. Germline CDR1 reads DFQATT; CDR2 reads SNEGSKA (reference sequence). In DNA, the CDR3 is TGCAGTGCTAGTTCAGAGGAGTATAATTCACCCCTCCACTTT. Translation gives CSASSEEYNSPLHF.

The gene calls are TRBV27 and TRBJ2-3; 10 bases align to TRBD2. This CDR3 has 17 residues. Looked up from germline, CDR1 is MNHEY and CDR2 is SMNVEV (reference sequence). Trimming at V came to 3 bases and at J to 4 bases, leaving 10 bases not matched to a gene. The CDR3 sequence: CASSFPPRSGGADTQYF. In DNA, the CDR3 is TGTGCCAGCAGTTTCCCCCCGAGAAGCGGGGGGGCAGATACGCAGTATTTT.

V and J are TRBV3-1 (or the pseudogene TRBV3-2) and TRBJ2-3; 10 bases are a match to TRBD2. The V segment lost 5 bases and the J segment 6 bases; nucleotides outside the gene matches: 8. CDR1 LGHDT and CDR2 YNNKEL come from the germline V gene (reference sequence). The CDR3 has 15 residues. Here the CDR3 reads CASSLSGRGRDTQYF. The CDR3 DNA follows: TGTGCCAGCAGCTTGAGCGGGAGGGGTCGGGATACGCAGTATTTT.

The chain carries TRBV7-9 and TRBJ2-7, with 7 bases fitting TRBD2. Per the germline V gene, CDR1 is SEHNR and CDR2 is FQNEAQ (reference sequence). Trimming removed 5 bases from V and 3 bases from J; junction bases left unmatched: 7. This CDR3 contains 14 residues. CDR3 nucleotide sequence: TGTGCCAGCAGCAGATTGGGAGGGGTCTACGAGCAGTACTTC. It encodes CASSRLGGVYEQYF.

This clone was counted a few times. The gene calls are TRBV19 and TRBJ2-7, with D maybe TRBD2 (5 bases). Trimming took 5 bases from V and 3 from J, leaving 11 bases between them. Germline assignment: CDR1 LNHDA and CDR2 SQIVND (reference sequence). The CDR3 consists of 13 residues. The CDR3 DNA follows: TGTGCCAGTAGTGCGCAGAGGGTCTACGAGCAGTACTTC. This translates into CASSAQRVYEQYF.

J is TRBJ1-3 and V is TRBV5-1; no reliable D call. CDR3 length equals 16 residues. Germline V gene data show CDR1 as SGHRS and CDR2 as YFSETQ. V was cut by 0 bases and J by 0 bases, with 10 bases left in between. The CDR3, as DNA: TGCGCCAGCAGCTTGGCGGGGTCTTTCTCTGGAAACACCATATATTTT. Its translation: CASSLAGSFSGNTIYF.

The CDR3 bases are TGTGCCATCAACAGGGTTAATGAGCAGTTCTTC. Its protein product is CAINRVNEQFF. The chain recombines TRBV28 with TRBJ2-1; weak D call: TRBD1 (6 bases). CDR1 is MDHEN and CDR2 is SYDVKM in the germline V gene. The CDR3 runs to 11 residues. The ends were cut back, 10 bases at V and 7 bases at J, with 11 bases in the middle.

The genes are TRBV5-1 and TRBJ2-2; tentatively, D is TRBD2 (5 bases). V was cut by 7 bases and J by 11 bases, with 12 bases left in between. In germline, CDR1 is SGHRS, CDR2 YFSETQ. The length of the CDR3 is 11 residues. The CDR3 region is CASRGQIELFF. The CDR3 nucleotides read TGCGCCAGCCGGGGTCAAATAGAGCTGTTTTTT.

The V and J genes are TRBV19 and TRBJ1-5; 8 bases line up with TRBD1. Germline-derived CDR1 and CDR2 are LNHDA and SQIVND (reference sequence). CDR3 size: 15 residues. Trimming took 6 bases from V and 7 from J; bases not matched to a gene: 11. The CDR3 is CASSDRGGGKQPQHF. The DNA for the CDR3 is TGTGCCAGTAGCGACAGGGGAGGGGGGAAGCAGCCCCAGCATTTT. Based on the CDR3 plus reference TRBV19 and TRBJ1-5, the full variable domain is DGGITQSPKYLFRKEGQNVTLSCEQNLNHDAMYWYRQDPGQGLRLIYYSQIVNDFQKGDIAEGYSVSREKKESFPLTVTSAQKNPTAFYLCASSDRGGGKQPQHFGDGTRLSIL.

The chain carries TRBV19 and TRBJ1-4, with D uncertain. Trimming took off 8 bases at V and 3 bases at J, with 10 bases between the two ends. The V gene's germline CDR1 is LNHDA and CDR2 SQIVND (reference sequence). The CDR3 length is 13 residues. The CDR3 here is CASRTRANEKLFF. CDR3 coding DNA: TGTGCCAGTCGAACTCGGGCTAATGAAAAACTGTTTTTT.